A selection of T cell receptor beta chains follows, all from one sample in a study of Graves' ophthalmopathy and Graves' hyperthyroidism. TCRdb re-called the multiplex PCR reads through MiXCR, storing one row per CDR3 protein. The sample lists 200,000 to 300,000 distinct CDR3 sequences; 45% were seen once. The sequenced sample consisted of peripheral blood. The receptors here all came from an adult man with Graves' ophthalmopathy. Both conserved end residues are part of each CDR3. The D gene is left open where the match is weak. Expanded clones are given a class, and other clones once, few, many or no size at all.

NA	TRBD1	TRBV15	TRBJ2-7	CATSLIQGTYEQYF	TGTGCCACCAGCCTTATACAGGGGACCTACGAGCAGTACTTC
few	TRBD1	TRBV4-3	TRBJ2-5	CASSQADRGQETQYF	TGCGCCAGCAGCCAAGCCGACAGGGGGCAAGAGACCCAGTACTTC
many	NA	TRBV15	TRBJ1-4	CATSQDLNEKLFF	TGTGCCACCAGCCAGGATCTTAATGAAAAACTGTTTTTT
NA	NA	TRBV7-2	TRBJ1-5	CASSLCQGFSNQPQHF	TGTGCCAGCAGCTTATGCCAGGGGTTTAGCAATCAGCCCCAGCATTTT
NA	TRBD1	TRBV13	TRBJ2-7	CASSPVQGVYEQYF	TGTGCCAGCAGCCCTGTTCAGGGGGTTTACGAGCAGTACTTC
many	TRBD1	TRBV24-1	TRBJ1-4	CATSDNRGGNEKLFF	TGTGCCACCAGTGACAACAGGGGCGGTAATGAAAAACTGTTTTTT
NA	NA	TRBV2	TRBJ2-6	CASSAQGTGANVLTF	TGTGCCAGCAGTGCTCAGGGGACTGGGGCCAACGTCCTGACTTTC
few	NA	TRBV20-1	TRBJ2-7	CSARVDSYEQYF	TGCAGTGCTAGAGTCGACAGCTACGAGCAGTACTTC
few	NA	TRBV5-4	TRBJ1-1	CASSLTQMNTEAFF	TGTGCCAGCAGCTTAACACAAATGAACACTGAAGCTTTCTTT
NA	TRBD1	TRBV7-9	TRBJ2-7	CASSSHRRQGLNEQYF	TGTGCCAGCAGCTCCCACCGTAGACAGGGTTTAAACGAGCAGTACTTC
NA	NA	TRBV7-2	TRBJ1-5	CASSQTGASNQPQHF	TGTGCCAGCAGCCAAACCGGGGCCAGCAATCAGCCCCAGCATTTT
NA	NA	TRBV24-1	TRBJ2-5	CASSSTGTQETQYF	TGTGCCAGCAGTTCCACAGGGACCCAAGAGACCCAGTACTTC
NA	TRBD1	TRBV6-1	TRBJ2-7	CASSGTGQGVYEQYF	TGTGCCAGCAGTGGGACGGGGCAGGGGGTCTACGAGCAGTACTTC
once	NA	TRBV9	TRBJ2-5	CASTSLAYQETQYF	TGTGCCAGCACCAGTTTAGCGTATCAAGAGACCCAGTACTTC
few	NA	TRBV13	TRBJ1-3	CASSTRQVTDTIYF	TGTGCCAGCAGCACCCGACAGGTCACCGACACCATATATTTT
NA	TRBD1	TRBV7-8	TRBJ2-7	CASSSKDRGRGEQYF	TGTGCCAGCAGCTCCAAGGACAGGGGGCGCGGGGAGCAGTACTTC
NA	TRBD1	TRBV7-7	TRBJ2-5	CASSSGGFETQYF	TGTGCCAGCAGCTCAGGGGGCTTCGAGACCCAGTACTTC
NA	TRBD2	TRBV5-4	TRBJ2-7	CASSRGLAGANEQYF	TGTGCCAGCAGCCGGGGACTAGCGGGAGCCAACGAGCAGTACTTC
NA	NA	TRBV29-1	TRBJ1-2	CSVEDVGKMGGANYGYTF	TGCAGCGTTGAAGATGTGGGCAAGATGGGGGGCGCGAACTATGGCTACACCTTC
NA	NA	TRBV19	TRBJ1-6	CASSIGAIRSPLHF	TGTGCCAGTAGTATTGGGGCAATACGTTCACCCCTCCACTTT
NA	NA	TRBV7-2	TRBJ1-2	CASSFRGGYGYTF	TGTGCCAGCAGTTTCAGGGGAGGCTATGGCTACACCTTC
NA	TRBD1	TRBV7-9	TRBJ1-1	CASSPPTGRNTEAFF	TGTGCCAGCAGCCCACCGACAGGGAGGAACACTGAAGCTTTCTTT
NA	NA	TRBV4-1	TRBJ1-2	CASSQVVGRPYGYTF	TGCGCCAGCAGCCAAGTAGTTGGCAGACCCTATGGCTACACCTTC
many	TRBD1	TRBV29-1	TRBJ1-1	CSVPTTGLSTEAFF	TGCAGCGTCCCCACGACAGGGTTGAGCACTGAAGCTTTCTTT
once	NA	TRBV15	TRBJ1-6	CATSRAAGDEDSPLHF	TGTGCCACCAGCAGAGCAGCGGGAGATGAGGATTCACCCCTCCACTTT
NA	NA	TRBV24-1	TRBJ1-1	CATSDGENTEAFF	TGTGCCACCAGTGATGGGGAGAACACTGAAGCTTTCTTT
NA	NA	TRBV12-3/TRBV12-4	TRBJ1-2	CASTPGTPYGYTF	TGTGCCAGCACCCCAGGGACCCCTTATGGCTACACCTTC
NA	TRBD1	TRBV20-1	TRBJ1-2	CSARPATGGSYGYTF	TGCAGTGCTAGACCCGCGACAGGGGGATCTTATGGCTACACCTTC
once	TRBD1	TRBV5-8	TRBJ1-1	CASSLERDRVAFF	TGTGCCAGCAGCTTGGAGAGGGACAGGGTTGCTTTCTTT
few	NA	TRBV7-9	TRBJ1-2	CASSLAENGERGYTF	TGTGCCAGCAGCTTAGCTGAAAATGGGGAGCGTGGCTACACCTTC
many	TRBD1	TRBV20-1	TRBJ1-2	CSAVTGGAYLGYTF	TGCAGTGCTGTTACAGGGGGCGCGTATCTTGGCTACACCTTC
NA	NA	TRBV7-9	TRBJ2-7	CASSFDSAYEQYF	TGTGCCAGCAGCTTCGACTCAGCCTACGAGCAGTACTTC
NA	NA	TRBV7-2	TRBJ1-4	CASGFSPAASLFF	TGTGCCAGCGGCTTTTCCCCCGCGGCTTCCCTGTTTTTT
NA	NA	TRBV7-9	TRBJ1-2	CASIAFGGHGYTF	TGTGCCAGCATCGCCTTCGGGGGACATGGCTACACCTTC
few	TRBD1	TRBV5-4	TRBJ1-1	CASSHTGVSEAFF	TGTGCCAGCAGCCATACAGGGGTTTCTGAAGCTTTCTTT
NA	TRBD1	TRBV10-3	TRBJ1-1	CAISESWTGDTEAFF	TGTGCCATCAGTGAGTCGTGGACAGGAGATACTGAAGCTTTCTTT